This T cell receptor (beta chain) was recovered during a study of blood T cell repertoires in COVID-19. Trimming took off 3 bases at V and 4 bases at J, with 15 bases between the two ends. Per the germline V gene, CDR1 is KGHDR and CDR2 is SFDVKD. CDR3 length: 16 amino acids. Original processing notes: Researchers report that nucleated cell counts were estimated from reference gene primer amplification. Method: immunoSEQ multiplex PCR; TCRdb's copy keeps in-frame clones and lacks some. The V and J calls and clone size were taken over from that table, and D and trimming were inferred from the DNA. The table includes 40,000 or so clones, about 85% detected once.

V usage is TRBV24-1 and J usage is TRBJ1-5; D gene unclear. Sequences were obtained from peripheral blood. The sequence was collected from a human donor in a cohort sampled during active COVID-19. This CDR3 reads CATSDNRQLSNQPQHF. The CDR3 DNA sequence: TGTGCCACCAGTGATAACCGGCAACTATCTAATCAGCCCCAGCATTTT.